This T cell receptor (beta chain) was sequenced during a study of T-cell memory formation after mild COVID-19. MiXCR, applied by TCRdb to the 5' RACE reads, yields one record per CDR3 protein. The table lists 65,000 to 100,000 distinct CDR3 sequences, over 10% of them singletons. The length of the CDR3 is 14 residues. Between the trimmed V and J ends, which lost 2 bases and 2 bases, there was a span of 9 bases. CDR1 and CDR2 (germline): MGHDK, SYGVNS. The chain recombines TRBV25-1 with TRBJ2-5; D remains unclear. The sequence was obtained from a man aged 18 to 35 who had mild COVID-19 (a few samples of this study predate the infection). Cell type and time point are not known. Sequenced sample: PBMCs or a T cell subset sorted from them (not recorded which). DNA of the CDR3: TGTGCCAGCAGTGAAGGATTATTTCAAGAGACCCAGTACTTC. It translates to CASSEGLFQETQYF. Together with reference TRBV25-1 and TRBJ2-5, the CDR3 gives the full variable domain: EADIYQTPRYLVIGTGKKITLECSQTMGHDKMYWYQQDPGMELHLIHYSYGVNSTEKGDLSSESTVSRIRTEHFPLTLESARPSHTSQYLCASSEGLFQETQYFGPGTRLLVL.